This record looks at one TCR beta chain sequence and its context. In the study's own analysis: For nucleated cells, counts were estimated from reference gene primer amplification. Assay: immunoSEQ multiplex PCR; the TCRdb copy retains only in-frame clones and omits some. D and trimming come from the DNA, and the V and J calls and clone size come from that table. This sample has 75,000 to 90,000 clones, with approximately 90% found just once. This specimen comes from a study of blood T cell repertoires in COVID-19. Study as a whole: Acute and convalescent COVID-19 samples came from the United States, Italy and Spain. Nucleic acid was either cDNA or gDNA, and it came from T cells, B-cell-depleted T cells, or PBMCs.

The CDR3 consists of 16 residues. Trimming removed 4 bases at V and 2 bases at J, with 14 bases between. Germline lookup yields CDR1 MNHEY and CDR2 SVGEGT. The TCR sequence derives from a human donor in a cohort sampled during active COVID-19. The sequenced material came from peripheral blood. The rearrangement joins TRBV6-2 or TRBV6-3 to TRBJ2-2; TRBD1 is a possible D gene (6 bases). The CDR3 sequence is CASSFRTVSNTGELFF. The CDR3 DNA reads as TGTGCCAGCAGTTTCCGGACAGTGTCCAACACCGGGGAGCTGTTTTTT.